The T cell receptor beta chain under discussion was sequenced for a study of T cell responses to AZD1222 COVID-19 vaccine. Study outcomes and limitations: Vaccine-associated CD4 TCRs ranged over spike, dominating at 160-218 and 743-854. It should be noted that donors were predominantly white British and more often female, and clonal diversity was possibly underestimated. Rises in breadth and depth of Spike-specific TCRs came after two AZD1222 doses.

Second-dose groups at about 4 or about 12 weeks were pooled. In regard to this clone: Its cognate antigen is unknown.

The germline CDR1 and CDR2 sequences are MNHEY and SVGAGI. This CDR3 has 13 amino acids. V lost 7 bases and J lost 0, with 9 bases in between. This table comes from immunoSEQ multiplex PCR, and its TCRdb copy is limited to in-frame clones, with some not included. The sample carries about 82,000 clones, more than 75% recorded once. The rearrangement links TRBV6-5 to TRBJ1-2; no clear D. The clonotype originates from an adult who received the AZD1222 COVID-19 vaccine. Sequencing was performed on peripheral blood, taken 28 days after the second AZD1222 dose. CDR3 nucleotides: TGTGCCAGCAATGCGGGAGCTAACTATGGCTACACCTTC. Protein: CASNAGANYGYTF.